These 14 T cell receptor beta chains came from one sample sequenced in a study of blood T cell repertoires in COVID-19. Assay used: immunoSEQ multiplex PCR; TCRdb lists only in-frame clones, some missing. The sample has 250,000 or so clones, 86% seen once. Sequencing was carried out using peripheral blood. Receptor source: a man aged 40-49 years with active or convalescent COVID-19.

V gene TRBV27 combines with J gene TRBJ2-7; a possible D gene is TRBD2 (6 bases). CDR1 is MNHEY, CDR2 SMNVEV, per germline (reference sequence). Trimming removed 5 bases at V and 2 bases at J, with 16 bases between. The CDR3 length is 15 residues. The CDR3 region is CASSRTSGLPYEQYF. The CDR3 region has the DNA TGTGCCAGCAGTCGAACTTCGGGACTCCCCTACGAGCAGTACTTC.

The rearrangement joins TRBV19 to TRBJ2-5; 10 nucleotides line up with TRBD2. Losses at the gene ends were 4 bases for V and 0 bases for J; bases not matched to a gene: 8. The CDR3 covers 17 residues. Germline lookup yields CDR1 LNHDA and CDR2 SQIVND (reference sequence). The CDR3 reads CASSTQTSGYYQETQYF. The CDR3, as DNA: TGTGCCAGTAGTACCCAGACTAGCGGGTACTACCAAGAGACCCAGTACTTC. The full variable domain, its missing parts supplied by reference TRBV19 and TRBJ2-5, is DGGITQSPKYLFRKEGQNVTLSCEQNLNHDAMYWYRQDPGQGLRLIYYSQIVNDFQKGDIAEGYSVSREKKESFPLTVTSAQKNPTAFYLCASSTQTSGYYQETQYFGPGTRLLVL.

The chain links TRBV23-1 to TRBJ2-4, with TRBD1 as a possible D gene (6 bases). TRBV23-1 is sorted into the ORF group, with uncertain function. The CDR3 runs to 16 residues. V shed 8 bases and J shed 0 bases, with 17 bases lying between them. The CDR3 DNA is TGCGCCAGCCGGCCCCCAGGGGAATTAGCCAAAAACATTCAGTACTTC. It translates to CASRPPGELAKNIQYF.

This chain joins TRBV11-3 and TRBJ2-1; the match to TRBD2 covers 10 bases. J gave up 8 bases and V 1 base, and 5 bases lay outside the gene matches. Germline V gives CDR1 SGHNT, CDR2 YENEEA. This CDR3 contains 15 residues. The CDR3 reads CASSLGASGSDEQFF. The CDR3 nucleotides are TGTGCCAGCAGCTTAGGGGCTAGCGGGAGCGATGAGCAGTTCTTC.

The chain links TRBV30 to TRBJ2-7, with D maybe TRBD1 (7 bases). Between the trimmed V and J ends, which lost 5 bases and 2 bases, there was a span of 16 bases. In germline, CDR1 is GTSNPN, CDR2 SVGIG (reference sequence). This CDR3 has 14 amino acids. The CDR3 sequence: CAWGGRQGAYEQYF. CDR3 nucleotide sequence: TGTGCCTGGGGGGGGAGGCAGGGGGCCTACGAGCAGTACTTC.

This chain uses TRBV7-8 with TRBJ2-5, with a weak D call TRBD1 (6 bases). The germline V gene has CDR1 SGHVS and CDR2 FQNEAQ. Trimming left V 5 bases short and J 4 bases short, with 14 bases between. This CDR3 spans 14 amino acids. This CDR3 is CASSKERGSETQYF. CDR3 nucleotides: TGTGCCAGCAGCAAGGAGAGGGGGTCAGAGACCCAGTACTTC. Variable domain in full (rest from reference TRBV7-8 and TRBJ2-5): GAGVSQSPRYKVAKRGQDVALRCDPISGHVSLFWYQQALGQGPEFLTYFQNEAQLDKSGLPSDRFFAERPEGSVSTLKIQRTQQEDSAVYLCASSKERGSETQYFGPGTRLLVL.

The V and J genes are TRBV13 and TRBJ1-2; 7 nucleotides line up with TRBD1. Germline CDR1 PRHDT, CDR2 FYEKMQ (reference sequence). The length of the CDR3 is 14 residues. The ends lost 4 bases at V and 6 bases at J; junction bases unmatched: 8. CDR3: CASSSLDREDGYTF. In nucleotides, the CDR3 is TGTGCCAGCAGCTCCCTCGACAGGGAGGATGGCTACACCTTC.

The chain uses TRBV9 and TRBJ1-2; 8 positions match TRBD1. The CDR3 consists of 15 residues. Trimming took 3 bases from V and 3 from J; bases not matched to a gene: 7. CDR1 is SGDLS, CDR2 YYNGEE, per germline. CDR3 bases: TGTGCCAGCAGCGCCCGACAGGGGCTCCACTATGGCTACACCTTC. Translating gives CASSARQGLHYGYTF.

The genes are TRBV27 and TRBJ2-2, with D uncertain. Germline assignment: CDR1 MNHEY and CDR2 SMNVEV (reference sequence). Deletions cut 3 bases from V and 1 base from J, with 6 bases between. There are 14 residues in the CDR3. The CDR3 sequence is CASSFTENTGELFF. The CDR3 bases are TGTGCCAGCAGTTTCACAGAGAACACCGGGGAGCTGTTTTTT.

This rearrangement joins TRBV19 to TRBJ1-5, with D perhaps TRBD1 (6 bases). Germline CDR1 is LNHDA and CDR2 is SQIVND (reference sequence). CDR3 length: 16 amino acids. Trimming stripped 2 bases from V and 5 bases from J, with 16 bases between. CDR3: CASSIPRGGRYQPQHF. Here the CDR3 DNA reads TGTGCCAGTAGTATACCCCGGGGGGGCCGCTATCAGCCCCAGCATTTT.

The gene calls are TRBV13 and TRBJ1-6, with D hard to call. From germline, CDR1 is PRHDT and CDR2 FYEKMQ (reference sequence). The CDR3 has 14 amino acids. The V end lost 5 bases, the J end lost 11 bases, and 16 bases lay between the germline ends. The CDR3 reads CASSQTGNGTPLHF. In nucleotides, the CDR3 is TGTGCCAGCAGCCAAACCGGGAACGGAACACCCCTCCACTTT.

A single count supports this clone. The rearrangement links TRBV9 to TRBJ2-2; 11 nucleotides line up with TRBD2. V was pared by 3 bases and J by 1 base, with 5 bases of the junction left unmatched. Germline V gene sequence: CDR1 SGDLS, CDR2 YYNGEE. The CDR3 is 17 amino acids. CDR3 sequence reads: CASSDLSGRGNTGELFF. The CDR3 DNA sequence: TGTGCCAGCAGCGACCTTAGCGGGAGGGGGAACACCGGGGAGCTGTTTTTT.

This chain uses TRBV19 with TRBJ2-7; 15 nucleotides match TRBD2. The CDR3 loop spans 15 amino acids. The V and J ends lost 4 bases and 2 bases, in that order; junction bases with no gene match: 0. The germline CDR1 and CDR2 sequences are LNHDA and SQIVND (reference sequence). CDR3: CASSRTSGRAYEQYF. CDR3 in DNA: TGTGCCAGTAGTAGGACTAGCGGGAGGGCCTACGAGCAGTACTTC.

The rearrangement links TRBV29-1 to TRBJ2-3, with 7 bases identical to TRBD2. V lost 4 bases, J lost 3 bases, and 13 bases stayed unmatched. The CDR3 extends over 16 amino acids. Germline V gene data show CDR1 as SQVTM and CDR2 as ANQGSEA. CDR3 residues: CSVVVAGVRQTDTQYF. CDR3 in DNA: TGCAGCGTTGTTGTCGCGGGAGTACGTCAAACAGATACGCAGTATTTT.